A single sample gave rise to the 29 T cell receptor beta chains below, sequenced in a study of blood T cell repertoires in COVID-19. Sequencing used immunoSEQ multiplex PCR; TCRdb keeps in-frame clones, though not all of them. The sample carries about 370,000 clones, around 90% recorded once. Sequenced: peripheral blood. The origin of the receptors is a woman between 25 and 40 years old with COVID-19, enrolled during active disease.

The rearrangement links TRBV25-1 to TRBJ2-3; 16 nucleotides align to TRBD2. The CDR3 has 15 residues. Germline CDR1 MGHDK, CDR2 SYGVNS. Trimming cost V 7 bases and J 4 bases; bases outside gene matches: 2. The CDR3 spells CASKGTSGGADTQYF. The DNA for the CDR3 is TGTGCCAGCAAGGGGACTAGCGGGGGGGCAGATACGCAGTATTTT.

V and J are TRBV18 and TRBJ1-1; D might be TRBD1 (6 bases). V was cut by 0 bases and J by 6 bases, with 17 bases left in between. Germline values: CDR1 KGHSH, CDR2 LQKENI. CDR3 length equals 16 residues. The CDR3: CASSPPAEGYRAEAFF. The CDR3 DNA sequence: TGTGCCAGCTCACCACCGGCTGAGGGGTACAGGGCTGAAGCTTTCTTT.

This clone was found once. The rearrangement uses TRBV27 and TRBJ2-7, with D maybe TRBD1 (5 bases). V lost 2 bases, J lost 4 bases, and 12 bases lay in between. Germline assignment: CDR1 MNHEY and CDR2 SMNVEV (reference sequence). The CDR3 extends over 14 amino acids. The CDR3 region has the DNA TGTGCCAGCAGTTTACATGGGCAGGGTTACGAGCAGTACGTC. Protein product: CASSLHGQGYEQYV.

V and J are TRBV7-2 and TRBJ1-5; 7 nucleotides agree with TRBD1. The J segment lost 6 bases and the V segment lost 5 bases, leaving 19 bases of the junction unmatched. Germline V lookup: CDR1 SGHTA, CDR2 FQGNSA. The CDR3 has 18 residues. The chain's CDR3 is CASSPMIKTGWVVQPQHF. DNA for the CDR3: TGTGCCAGCAGCCCGATGATAAAGACAGGGTGGGTGGTTCAGCCCCAGCATTTT.

This chain links TRBV5-1 with TRBJ1-2; D is undetermined. Germline V lookup: CDR1 SGHRS, CDR2 YFSETQ. The length of the CDR3 is 15 residues. Trimming stripped 0 bases from V and 3 bases from J, with 12 bases between. The CDR3 coding sequence is TGCGCCAGCAGCTTGGTCGGGTTCGGGGACTATGGCTACACCTTC. It specifies CASSLVGFGDYGYTF.

This clone has only one observation. The chain recombines TRBV19 with TRBJ1-1, with 9 bases identical to TRBD1. J lost 4 bases, V lost 1 base, and 4 bases had no gene match. This CDR3 is built from 15 residues. The V gene's germline CDR1 is LNHDA and CDR2 SQIVND (reference sequence). CDR3 in amino acids: CASSIGGQGATEAFF. CDR3 sequence (DNA): TGTGCCAGTAGTATAGGGGGACAGGGAGCCACTGAAGCTTTCTTT.

The chain links TRBV28 to TRBJ2-3; TRBD1 matches 9 bases. The germline gives CDR1 MDHEN, CDR2 SYDVKM. After removal of 5 bases from V and 9 bases from J, the junction contained 18 bases not matched to a gene. The CDR3 has 17 residues. The chain's CDR3 is CASSPPGTGTLLGTQYF. CDR3 nucleotide sequence: TGTGCCAGCAGTCCTCCCGGGACAGGGACTCTGTTGGGGACGCAGTATTTT.

The genes are TRBV5-5 and TRBJ1-5; D remains ambiguous. CDR3 length: 15 amino acids. The germline CDR1 and CDR2 sequences are SGHKS and YYEKEE (reference sequence). V lost 6 bases and J lost 5, with 18 bases in between. The CDR3 DNA follows: TGTGCCAGCACGCGGGGTGTGGGGAGCGATCAGCCCCAGCATTTT. It codes for CASTRGVGSDQPQHF.

In its sample, this clone was seen once. The rearrangement links TRBV7-2 to TRBJ2-7, with 8 bases aligning to TRBD2. The CDR3 runs 15 residues. V lost 5 bases to trimming and J lost 3 bases; unmatched junction nucleotides: 9. CDR1 SGHTA and CDR2 FQGNSA come from the germline V gene. The DNA of the CDR3 is TGTGCCAGCAGCAAAGAGCGGGGGACTAGCTACGAGCAGTACTTC. It yields the protein CASSKERGTSYEQYF.

The chain combines TRBV18 with TRBJ2-7, with a possible D match to TRBD2 (6 bases). The V gene lost 3 bases and the J gene lost 3 bases, with 18 bases spanning the gap. This CDR3 has 16 residues. The V gene's germline CDR1 is KGHSH and CDR2 LQKENI. This CDR3 is CASSPTRASEIYEQYF. The CDR3 nucleotides read TGTGCCAGCTCACCGACTAGGGCTAGCGAAATCTACGAGCAGTACTTC.

The CDR3 is CASSQDWTVGTSGSYEQFF. DNA for the CDR3: TGCGCCAGCAGCCAAGATTGGACGGTCGGGACTAGCGGGAGCTATGAGCAGTTCTTC. The chain joins TRBV4-3 to TRBJ2-1; 14 positions agree with TRBD2. There are 19 residues in the CDR3. Trimming took 0 bases from V and 8 from J; bases not matched to a gene: 12. The V gene's germline CDR1 is LGHNA and CDR2 YSLEER.

J is TRBJ2-2 and V is TRBV4-1; 10 bases map to TRBD1. CDR1 is MGHRA and CDR2 is YSYEKL in the germline V gene. CDR3 size: 15 residues. Losses at the gene ends were 1 base for V and 6 bases for J; bases not matched to a gene: 2. CDR3 sequence (DNA): TGCGCCAGCAGCCAAGGGACAGGGGGGGCCGGGGAGCTGTTTTTT. As protein: CASSQGTGGAGELFF.

The chain recombines TRBV29-1 with TRBJ2-1, with D perhaps TRBD2 (5 bases). Trimming shortened V by 4 bases and J by 2 bases, and 12 bases separated the two germline ends. The CDR3 is made up of 14 amino acids. Per germline, CDR1 SQVTM and CDR2 ANQGSEA. CDR3 coding DNA: TGCAGCGTTGTCCAGCGGTTAACCTACAATGAGCAGTTCTTC. The encoded protein is CSVVQRLTYNEQFF.

The gene calls are TRBV5-1 and TRBJ1-1, with 7 bases lining up with TRBD1. The CDR3 is 14 residues long. The J segment lost 0 bases and the V segment lost 4 bases, leaving 3 bases of the junction unmatched. CDR1 is SGHRS, CDR2 YFSETQ, per germline. The CDR3 sequence: CASSAGTVNTEAFF. Here the CDR3 DNA reads TGCGCCAGCAGCGCCGGGACAGTGAACACTGAAGCTTTCTTT.

The chain has TRBV7-9 and TRBJ2-5; TRBD2 aligns across 9 bases. The junction had 2 bases not matched to a gene; V was cut back by 1 base and J by 2 bases. The germline V gene encodes CDR1 SEHNR and CDR2 FQNEAQ (reference sequence). The CDR3 extends over 15 amino acids. The DNA of the CDR3 is TGTGCCAGCAGCTTAGGAAGCGGGGGGCAAGAGACCCAGTACTTC. The encoded protein is CASSLGSGGQETQYF.

The chain recombines TRBV7-2 with TRBJ2-5; 8 bases align to TRBD1. This CDR3 contains 16 residues. The germline CDR1 and CDR2 sequences are SGHTA and FQGNSA. V was clipped by 4 bases and J by 5 bases; unmatched bases: 12. In nucleotides, the CDR3 is TGTGCCAGCAGCTCTATCTCGACAGGGGATAAGGAGACCCAGTACTTC. It specifies CASSSISTGDKETQYF.

CDR3 DNA sequence: TGTGCCAGCACCTGGGACAGGGGATCGAAGGGCTACACCTTC. Translated, it gives CASTWDRGSKGYTF. The chain joins TRBV2 to TRBJ1-2; TRBD1 matches at 10 bases. Germline V lookup: CDR1 SNHLY, CDR2 FYNNEI. The junction had 10 bases not matched to a gene; V was cut back by 7 bases and J by 8 bases. There are 14 residues in the CDR3.

This clone was observed a single time. The chain has TRBV5-1 and TRBJ1-3; 9 nucleotides align to TRBD1. V dropped 5 bases and J dropped 6; count of bases not matched to a gene: 6. Germline CDR1 SGHRS, CDR2 YFSETQ. The CDR3 consists of 14 residues. The CDR3 bases are TGCGCCAGCAGATTACAGGGGGCTGAAAACACCATATATTTT. The encoded protein is CASRLQGAENTIYF. The full variable domain, with the rest looked up from reference TRBV5-1 and TRBJ1-3, is KAGVTQTPRYLIKTRGQQVTLSCSPISGHRSVSWYQQTPGQGLQFLFEYFSETQRNKGNFPGRFSGRQFSNSRSEMNVSTLELGDSALYLCASRLQGAENTIYFGEGSWLTVV.

The rearrangement uses TRBV5-1 and TRBJ2-2, with D possibly being TRBD1 (5 bases). Germline V gives CDR1 SGHRS, CDR2 YFSETQ. The CDR3 is 18 amino acids. Trimming pared 2 bases from V and 3 bases from J, leaving 20 bases between. For the CDR3, the DNA is TGCGCCAGCAGCTTCAGTGGCAGCCTAGGGGCGGACACCGGGGAGCTGTTTTTT. It yields the protein CASSFSGSLGADTGELFF.

This rearrangement joins TRBV7-9 to TRBJ1-5, with 7 bases that match TRBD1. The junction had 1 base not matched to a gene; V was cut back by 3 bases and J by 2 bases. The CDR3 consists of 14 residues. Per the germline V gene, CDR1 is SEHNR and CDR2 is FQNEAQ (reference sequence). CDR3 DNA sequence: TGTGCCAGCAGCTTTGACAGGGGCAATCAGCCCCAGCATTTT. It translates to CASSFDRGNQPQHF.

The chain has TRBV4-1 and TRBJ1-6, with 7 nucleotides matching TRBD1. The V gene end was trimmed by 3 bases and the J gene end by 6 bases; junction bases not matched to a gene: 11. This CDR3 contains 17 residues. The germline CDR1 and CDR2 sequences are MGHRA and YSYEKL. CDR3 protein: CASSQGQARGFNSPLHF. The CDR3, as DNA: TGCGCCAGCAGCCAGGGTCAGGCCAGGGGGTTTAATTCACCCCTCCACTTT.

J is TRBJ2-3 and V is TRBV3-1 (or the pseudogene TRBV3-2), with D uncertain. The length of the CDR3 is 15 residues. V shed 4 bases and J shed 4 bases, with 15 bases lying between them. Germline V gene lookup returns CDR1 LGHDT and CDR2 YNNKEL (reference sequence). The CDR3 is CASSRHSQVADTQYF. Here the CDR3 DNA reads TGTGCCAGCAGCCGACATAGTCAAGTCGCAGATACGCAGTATTTT.

V usage is TRBV4-1 and J usage is TRBJ1-1; D is undetermined. V shed 3 bases and J shed 0 bases, with 11 bases lying between them. Germline V lookup: CDR1 MGHRA, CDR2 YSYEKL. The CDR3 is 15 residues long. The CDR3 sequence is CASSHQEAVNTEAFF. CDR3 DNA sequence: TGCGCCAGCAGCCACCAAGAGGCGGTGAACACTGAAGCTTTCTTT.

The chain recombines TRBV7-2 with TRBJ2-7, with D perhaps TRBD2 (5 bases). This CDR3 has 13 amino acids. Per the germline V gene, CDR1 is SGHTA and CDR2 is FQGNSA. V lost 2 bases and J 6 bases, leaving 11 bases between the germline ends. CDR3 amino acids: CASSLTQSGEQYF. The CDR3 DNA is TGTGCCAGCAGCTTAACACAAAGCGGCGAGCAGTACTTC.

The V and J genes are TRBV19 and TRBJ1-4, with D tentatively TRBD1 (5 bases). Germline values: CDR1 LNHDA, CDR2 SQIVND (reference sequence). V was pared by 8 bases and J by 8 bases, with 21 bases between. This CDR3 is 15 amino acids long. The CDR3 DNA reads TGTGCCAGTCAGGAGGGGAGGACGACCGGGGAAAAACTGTTTTTT. The encoded protein is CASQEGRTTGEKLFF.

This clone was picked up many times. The chain combines TRBV11-2 with TRBJ1-4; D might be TRBD1 (6 bases). V was clipped by 2 bases and J by 6 bases, with 7 bases between them. The CDR3 sequence is 13 residues long. Germline V gene sequence: CDR1 SGHAT, CDR2 FQNNGV. The CDR3 protein is CASSLQGYEKLFF. CDR3 coding DNA: TGTGCCAGCAGCTTACAGGGGTATGAAAAACTGTTTTTT.

The CDR3 loop reads CASSLASGLRKTQYF. The CDR3 DNA is TGCGCCAGCAGCTTGGCTAGCGGACTACGGAAGACCCAGTACTTC. This sequence joins TRBV5-1 and TRBJ2-5, with TRBD2 identical over 7 bases. V lost 0 bases to trimming and J lost 6 bases; unmatched junction nucleotides: 8. The germline V gene has CDR1 SGHRS and CDR2 YFSETQ. The CDR3 length is 15 residues.

The V gene is TRBV10-1, the J gene TRBJ2-1; 7 bases match TRBD2. Germline loops: CDR1 WNHNN, CDR2 SYGVQD (reference sequence). The CDR3 length is 18 residues. J gave up 7 bases and V 0 bases, and 15 bases lay outside the gene matches. Here the CDR3 DNA reads TGCGCCAGCAGTGAGTCGAGGGCGGGAGAGATTAGGTGGAATGAGCAGTTCTTC. Translating gives CASSESRAGEIRWNEQFF.

The rearrangement uses TRBV29-1 and TRBJ1-1; weak D call: TRBD1 (5 bases). This CDR3 has 14 residues. V gave up 5 bases and J gave up 4 bases, with 17 bases separating them. Germline V gene lookup returns CDR1 SQVTM and CDR2 ANQGSEA. The CDR3 loop reads CSVFQGAVGTEAFF. CDR3 in DNA: TGCAGCGTTTTTCAGGGTGCGGTCGGCACTGAAGCTTTCTTT.